This T cell receptor beta chain was identified in a study of OX40 agonist ivuxolimab in advanced cancers. With respect to this clone: No antigen is known for it.

Method: immunoSEQ multiplex PCR; TCRdb's copy keeps in-frame clones and lacks some. The table records under 70,000 clones, under 95% of them present only once. Notes on the study in general: At 0.1 to 3.0 mg/kg, CD4+ and CD8+ blood T cells expanded clonally by week 6.

The CDR3 length is 13 residues. CDR1 is MNHEY, CDR2 SMNVEV, per germline (reference sequence). The J gene is TRBJ2-2, the V gene TRBV27; D perhaps matches TRBD2 (5 bases). The sample in question was CD4+ or CD8+ T cells sorted from blood, obtained in a trial of the OX40 agonist ivuxolimab. The receptor was derived from an adult with an advanced solid tumor such as melanoma, head and neck, liver or kidney cancer. The DNA of the CDR3 is TGTGCGGGGAGAAAGGTGTCCACCGGGGAGCTGTTTTTT. Its translation: CAGRKVSTGELFF.